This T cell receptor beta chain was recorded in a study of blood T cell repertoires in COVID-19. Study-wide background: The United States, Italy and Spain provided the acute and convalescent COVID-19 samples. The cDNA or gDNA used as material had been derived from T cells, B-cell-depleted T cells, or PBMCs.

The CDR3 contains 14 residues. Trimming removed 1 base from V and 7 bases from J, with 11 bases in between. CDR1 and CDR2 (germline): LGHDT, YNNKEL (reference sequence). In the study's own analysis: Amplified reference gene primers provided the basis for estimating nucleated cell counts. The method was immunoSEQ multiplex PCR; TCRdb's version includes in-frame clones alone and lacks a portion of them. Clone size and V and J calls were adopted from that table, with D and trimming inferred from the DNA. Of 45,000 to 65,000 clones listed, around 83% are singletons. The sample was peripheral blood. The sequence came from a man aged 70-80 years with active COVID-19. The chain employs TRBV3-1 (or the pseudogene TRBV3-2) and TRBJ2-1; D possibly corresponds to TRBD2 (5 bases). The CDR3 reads CASSQAEAANEQFF. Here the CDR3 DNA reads TGTGCCAGCAGCCAAGCGGAGGCAGCGAATGAGCAGTTCTTC.